In this sample, the clone carrying this T cell receptor beta chain turned up many times. Its cognate antigen is unknown. This specimen comes from a study of T-cell reconstitution after alpha-beta-depleted transplantation in children. Notes on the study in general: From surviving recipient T cells and thymic progenitors came the high day-60 TCRbeta diversity observed in some patients. T-cell numbers and diversity, one year after transplant, stemmed largely from T cells that were newly produced. By about two months after transplant, alpha-beta T cells reportedly arose from several hundred graft clones that had expanded.

Construction of the TCRbeta library involved unique molecular identifiers. One entry per CDR3 protein results from TCRdb running MiXCR on the PCR reads. The sample shows around 300,000 distinct CDR3 sequences, approximately 7.3% of them seen only once. The CDR3 is 13 amino acids. Trimming pared 1 base from V and 6 bases from J, leaving 10 bases between. CDR1 is MDHEN, CDR2 SYDVKM, per germline. J is TRBJ2-7 and V is TRBV28; D is uncertain. The source material was peripheral blood, sampled 360 days after TCRalphabeta/CD19-depleted stem cell transplant. This receptor was identified in a female patient aged 2-9 years who had a stem cell transplant for Fanconi anemia, so the T cells may come from the graft donor. This chain's CDR3 is CASSLLWGSEQYV. The CDR3 DNA reads TGTGCCAGCAGTTTATTGTGGGGAAGCGAGCAGTACGTC.